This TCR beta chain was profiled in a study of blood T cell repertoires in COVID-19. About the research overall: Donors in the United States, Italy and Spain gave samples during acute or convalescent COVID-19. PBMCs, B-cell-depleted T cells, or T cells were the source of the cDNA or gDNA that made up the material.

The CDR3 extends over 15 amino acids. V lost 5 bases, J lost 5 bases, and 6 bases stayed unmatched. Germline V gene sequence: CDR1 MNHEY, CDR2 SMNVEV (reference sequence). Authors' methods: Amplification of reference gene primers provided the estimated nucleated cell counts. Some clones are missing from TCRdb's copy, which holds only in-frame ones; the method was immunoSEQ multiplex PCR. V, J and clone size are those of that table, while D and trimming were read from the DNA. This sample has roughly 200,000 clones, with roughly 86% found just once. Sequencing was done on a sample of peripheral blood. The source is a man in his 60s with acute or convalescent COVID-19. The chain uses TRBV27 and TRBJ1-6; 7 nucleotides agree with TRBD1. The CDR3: CASSPRQGHNSPLHF. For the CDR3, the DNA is TGTGCCAGCAGTCCGCGACAGGGACATAATTCACCCCTCCACTTT.